Included here is one T cell receptor beta chain sequence, with context. This clone was picked up a small number of times. Its antigen is unknown. Qualities for individual bases were not recorded, and no much larger clone is one base off. Lesional scalp punch biopsies and peripheral blood were obtained from alopecia areata patients. PBMCs were isolated by density centrifugation and stained for CD3, CD4 and CD8, and CD4+ and CD8+ T cells were sorted on a FACSAria. The CDR3 starts with the cysteine, ends with the phenylalanine, and has 14 residues. Kept here is only the CDR3 DNA, which spans 42 bases and is read in frame from base 1. Looking up the germline V gene yields CDR1 SGHTA and CDR2 FQGNSA. V is trimmed back by 4 bases and J by 1 base, and the junction contains 4 bases that no gene match accounts for. This sample stems from a study of CD8+ T cells in alopecia areata listed by TCRdb under 2018. For context, the study as a whole: Treated patients were enrolled in an open-label pilot trial of oral tofacitinib, 5 to 10 mg twice daily, for moderate-to-severe alopecia areata. Patients stayed on tofacitinib for 6 to 18 months and then had 6 months of follow-up off drug so that delayed response and recurrence could be assessed. Scalp clonality was compared among normal scalp (n=4), patchy alopecia areata scalp (n=8), and alopecia totalis/universalis scalp (n=8). In humans, TCRbeta sequencing was performed on scalp tissue and on sorted CD4+ and CD8+ peripheral blood T cells from healthy controls and from patients with patchy or totalis/universalis alopecia areata. Biopsies were taken from tofacitinib-treated patients at baseline and at 4 and 24 weeks of treatment, and a later scalp biopsy was taken in several of the tofacitinib-treated patients. To study T cell clonal expansion in alopecia areata, the researchers applied high-throughput TCRbeta sequencing to both the C3H/HeJ mouse model and human patients. RNA was extracted with the PAXgene miRNA kit for fixed scalp, the miRNeasy kit for PBMCs, and the RNeasy kit for mouse skin. TCRbeta CDR3 regions were amplified by immunoSEQ multiplex PCR with 35 Vbeta forward and 13 Jbeta reverse primers.

The protocol used for the library was the immunoSEQ multiplex PCR assay. To provide template for TCR sequencing, every sample had RNA extracted and reverse transcribed into cDNA. First-strand cDNA was synthesized with SuperScript III using a 2:1 mix of oligo-dT and random hexamers. A synthetic immune receptor repertoire was used to gauge amplification bias, and whatever bias remained was removed computationally. Per the source publication's procedure: Raw reads were preprocessed to remove errors, and CDR3 was defined by IMGT conventions from the conserved cysteine to phenylalanine. Clonality was computed as 1 minus the Shannon entropy, with the entropy normalized by log2 of the number of productive unique TCRs. Whether scalp clones were CD4 or CD8 was inferred by matching scalp TCRbeta sequences against CD4 and CD8 repertoires sorted from blood. Here the immuneACCESS table is served through TCRdb, limited to in-frame sequences with V and J called. Missing clones are a known gap in these copies; in checked studies unresolved V genes cover under half, and the rest lacks a known reason. That table supplies the V and J calls and clone size; D and trimming were determined from the DNA. The sample table records about 120,000 clones; roughly two fifths of these occur just once. The top ten constitute 3% to 3.5% of the sample.

Paper-wide results and their limitations: Higher clonality and more expanded CD8+ clones were observed in lesional scalp than in normal scalp, particularly in alopecia totalis/universalis, a finding suggestive of antigenic drive. Compared with mice, TCR sequences shared between patients were less clear, possibly partly because of HLA diversity across the patient population. Scalp TCR repertoire analysis is complicated because resident alphabeta T cells in normal human skin are also sequenced, whereas mouse skin is dominated by gammadelta T cells.

This receptor chain uses TRBV7-2 and TRBJ2-7; 7 central bases correspond to TRBD1. The sequencing sample was made of CD4+ T cells sorted from blood. This clonotype was sampled from a human donor with alopecia areata. The DNA sequence is given as TGTGCCAGCAGCTCTAGGGACAGTTCCTACGAGCAGTACTTC. This gives the protein CASSSRDSSYEQYF.